Listed below are T cell receptor beta chains from one sample, sequenced in a study of OX40 agonist ivuxolimab in advanced cancers. Method: immunoSEQ multiplex PCR; TCRdb's copy keeps in-frame clones and lacks some. The sample has more than 65,000 clones, more than 70% seen once. The starting material was CD4+ or CD8+ T cells sorted from blood, obtained in a trial of the OX40 agonist ivuxolimab. These receptor sequences come from an adult with an advanced solid tumor such as melanoma, head and neck, liver or kidney cancer. Both conserved end residues are trimmed from each CDR3.

V	J	CDR3
TRBV6-1	TRBJ2-3	ASSELRDTQY
TRBV5-1	TRBJ2-4	ASSTLQGENIQY
TRBV20-1	TRBJ1-2	SARGAYGYT
TRBV14	TRBJ2-2	ASSRQGPNTGELF
TRBV6-5	TRBJ2-7	ASSRGGTTYEQY
TRBV7-8	TRBJ1-1	ASSSAEGWNTEAF
TRBV18	-	ASSRGLYEQY
TRBV2	TRBJ2-2	ARQGSNTGELF
TRBV7-8	TRBJ1-1	ASSPLSVVPEAF
TRBV29-1	TRBJ2-3	SVEFLVKSSTDTQY
TRBV5-6	TRBJ1-3	ASSYRGTGNTIY
TRBV5-1	TRBJ1-5	ASSQGQGGQPQH
TRBV29-1	TRBJ1-5	SAYEGKGQPQH
TRBV5-1	TRBJ2-1	ASRRTGVKDSNEQF
TRBV19	TRBJ1-5	ASSPEINQPQH
TRBV7-3	TRBJ1-5	ASSSGQVSNQPQH
TRBV5-1	TRBJ2-3	ASSQEHTQY
TRBV10-3	TRBJ2-5	AISEGSKEETQY
TRBV2	TRBJ1-1	ASSGVIMNTEAF
TRBV5-1	TRBJ2-3	ASSLGRGGTDTQY
TRBV19	TRBJ2-3	ASRDQGTGGGDTQY
TRBV5-1	TRBJ1-3	ASSLARDGAGNTIY
TRBV28	TRBJ2-4	ASHPGGPGNIQY
TRBV29-1	TRBJ1-1	SVEAPGMGTEAF
TRBV2	TRBJ1-4	ASSTGTDNEKLF
TRBV5-6	TRBJ2-7	ASSLLAGVLYEQY
TRBV5-6	TRBJ2-5	ASRPTGAGETQY
TRBV7-2	TRBJ2-2	ASSFSTSGNTGELF
TRBV10-3	TRBJ2-1	AITGGPYNEQF
TRBV21-1	TRBJ2-3	ASSKGPRRGALGKDTQY
TRBV7-8	TRBJ2-1	ASSFGGSSNEQF
TRBV19	TRBJ1-1	ASNHAGRLTEAF
TRBV18	TRBJ2-1	ASSPQGSNEQF